The 25 T cell receptor beta chains in this list originate from one sample, sequenced in a study of blood T cell repertoires in COVID-19. Sequencing was performed with immunoSEQ multiplex PCR; in TCRdb, only in-frame clones are kept and a portion is missing. In the table there are fewer than 350,000 clones, around 90% of which are singletons. The sequenced sample consisted of PBMCs or T cells enriched from blood (not recorded which). The receptors here all came from a middle-aged woman who had recovered from COVID-19.

This chain uses TRBV4-1 with TRBJ1-4, with 7 bases that match TRBD1. This CDR3 is 16 amino acids long. Germline CDR1 MGHRA, CDR2 YSYEKL. The V gene end was trimmed by 0 bases and the J gene end by 10 bases; junction bases not matched to a gene: 11. CDR3 protein: CASSQDLGTVGGKLFF. CDR3 coding DNA: TGCGCCAGCAGCCAAGATTTGGGGACAGTGGGCGGAAAACTGTTTTTT.

The chain combines TRBV9 with TRBJ2-1, with 7 positions matching TRBD2. This CDR3 region has 16 residues. With V trimmed by 3 bases and J by 11 bases, 17 bases remained unmatched. CDR1 and CDR2 from the germline V gene are SGDLS and YYNGEE. The CDR3 nucleotides are TGTGCCAGCAGCGCCGAGGGTGGGAGGGCACTACATAAGCAGTTCTTC. It specifies CASSAEGGRALHKQFF.

The chain has TRBV15 and TRBJ2-5, with D possibly matching TRBD2 (6 bases). The CDR3 runs 18 residues. With 0 bases removed from V and 7 bases from J, the gap between germline ends came to 24 bases. Germline V gene lookup returns CDR1 LNHNV and CDR2 YYDKDF (reference sequence). Written as DNA, the CDR3 is TGTGCCACCAGCAGAGAATTCGGTGGGGCAGGGACGGAGGGGACCCAGTACTTC. Translated: CATSREFGGAGTEGTQYF. Supplemented by reference TRBV15 and TRBJ2-5, the full variable domain reads DAMVIQNPRYQVTQFGKPVTLSCSQTLNHNVMYWYQQKSSQAPKLLFHYYDKDFNNEADTPDNFQSRRPNTSFCFLDIRSPGLGDTAMYLCATSREFGGAGTEGTQYFGPGTRLLVL.

The chain is built from TRBV9 and TRBJ2-3, with a weak D call TRBD1 (6 bases). This CDR3 is built from 14 residues. Between the trimmed V and J ends, which lost 3 bases and 1 base, there was a span of 9 bases. CDR1 SGDLS and CDR2 YYNGEE come from the germline V gene. The CDR3 nucleotides are TGTGCCAGCAGCGACAGGGTAGGCACAGATACGCAGTATTTT. As protein: CASSDRVGTDTQYF.

The V gene is TRBV5-1, the J gene TRBJ2-3; D is undetermined. The germline gives CDR1 SGHRS, CDR2 YFSETQ. V was clipped by 4 bases and J by 0 bases, with 9 bases between them. The CDR3 is 14 residues long. The chain's CDR3 is CASSPFSSTDTQYF. CDR3 nucleotides: TGCGCCAGCAGCCCGTTTTCTAGCACAGATACGCAGTATTTT. The whole variable domain, remainder taken from reference TRBV5-1 and TRBJ2-3, is KAGVTQTPRYLIKTRGQQVTLSCSPISGHRSVSWYQQTPGQGLQFLFEYFSETQRNKGNFPGRFSGRQFSNSRSEMNVSTLELGDSALYLCASSPFSSTDTQYFGPGTRLTVL.

The chain is built from TRBV6-5 and TRBJ2-7; TRBD2 matches 7 bases. Germline-derived CDR1 and CDR2 are MNHEY and SVGAGI. V was pared by 4 bases and J by 1 base, with 4 bases of the junction left unmatched. The CDR3 sequence is 14 residues long. CDR3 coding DNA: TGTGCCAGCAGTTTGGGACTATCTTCCTACGAGCAGTACTTC. The encoded protein is CASSLGLSSYEQYF.

The rearrangement links TRBV5-6 to TRBJ1-1, with unresolved D. This CDR3 is 14 amino acids long. Germline V CDR1 and CDR2: SGHDT, YYEEEE. V gave up 4 bases and J gave up 0 bases, with 10 bases separating them. CDR3 nucleotides: TGTGCCAGCAGCGGAGAGAGGATGAACACTGAAGCTTTCTTT. Its protein product is CASSGERMNTEAFF. The full variable domain, in which reference TRBV5-6 and TRBJ1-1 provide the parts outside the CDR3, is DAGVTQSPTHLIKTRGQQVTLRCSPKSGHDTVSWYQQALGQGPQFIFQYYEEEERQRGNFPDRFSGHQFPNYSSELNVNALLLGDSALYLCASSGERMNTEAFFGQGTRLTVV.

This clone was detected only once. The V gene is TRBV30, the J gene TRBJ2-3; perhaps TRBD2 as D (5 bases). V shed 3 bases and J shed 2 bases, with 12 bases lying between them. The CDR3 contains 14 residues. The germline gives CDR1 GTSNPN, CDR2 SVGIG (reference sequence). The CDR3 sequence is CAWSLTRATDTQYF. Here the CDR3 DNA reads TGTGCCTGGAGCCTAACTAGGGCCACAGATACGCAGTATTTT.

The rearrangement uses TRBV18 and TRBJ2-1, with 10 bases identical to TRBD2. CDR3 size: 14 residues. V lost 5 bases to trimming and J lost 5 bases; unmatched junction nucleotides: 3. CDR1 and CDR2 from the germline V gene are KGHSH and LQKENI. CDR3 DNA: TGTGCCAGCTCATCTGGGACTAGCGACAATGAGCAGTTCTTC. It translates to CASSSGTSDNEQFF.

This clone was seen just once. The chain carries TRBV6-5 and TRBJ2-7; D perhaps matches TRBD1 (6 bases). Trimming removed 0 bases from V and 4 bases from J, with 10 bases in between. The germline gives CDR1 MNHEY, CDR2 SVGAGI. This CDR3 has 14 amino acids. The CDR3 region has the DNA TGTGCCAGCAGTTACTCTCCACAGGGATACGAGCAGTACTTC. Protein sequence: CASSYSPQGYEQYF.

J is TRBJ1-1 and V is TRBV30; 9 bases match TRBD1. Germline assignment: CDR1 GTSNPN and CDR2 SVGIG (reference sequence). V gave up 3 bases and J gave up 1 base; unmatched junction bases: 6. CDR3 length: 15 residues. This CDR3 reads CAWRDGQGPNTEAFF. The CDR3 bases are TGTGCCTGGAGGGACGGACAGGGGCCGAACACTGAAGCTTTCTTT.

The genes are TRBV18 and TRBJ1-5; D call uncertain. CDR1 and CDR2 (germline): KGHSH, LQKENI. The CDR3 covers 16 residues. The ends were cut back, 3 bases at V and 0 bases at J, with 12 bases in the middle. Here the CDR3 reads CASSPRQFFSNQPQHF. The CDR3 coding sequence is TGTGCCAGCTCACCGCGGCAGTTCTTTAGCAATCAGCCCCAGCATTTT.

This chain joins TRBV18 and TRBJ2-6; 8 bases map to TRBD1. CDR3 length equals 15 residues. CDR1 KGHSH and CDR2 LQKENI come from the germline V gene. V was clipped by 5 bases and J by 4 bases; unmatched bases: 4. CDR3 nucleotide sequence: TGTGCCAGCTCATTGACAGGGGTAGGGGCCAACGTCCTGACTTTC. It translates to CASSLTGVGANVLTF.

V usage is TRBV6-5 and J usage is TRBJ2-6; 7 nucleotides align to TRBD1. V dropped 4 bases and J dropped 1; count of bases not matched to a gene: 1. CDR1 MNHEY and CDR2 SVGAGI come from the germline V gene. The length of the CDR3 is 15 residues. The CDR3: CASSSTGSGANVLTF. Here the CDR3 DNA reads TGTGCCAGCAGTTCGACAGGGTCTGGGGCCAACGTCCTGACTTTC.

This clone was recorded once. V is TRBV5-1 and J is TRBJ1-2; 7 bases agree with TRBD1. J lost 3 bases, V lost 4 bases, and 6 bases had no gene match. Germline CDR1 is SGHRS and CDR2 is YFSETQ. This CDR3 is 14 amino acids long. The CDR3 reads CASSPGTADYGYTF. The CDR3 region has the DNA TGCGCCAGCAGCCCGGGGACAGCCGACTATGGCTACACCTTC.

The chain employs TRBV4-1 and TRBJ1-3; weak D call: TRBD1 (5 bases). CDR3 length equals 16 residues. V was cut by 4 bases and J by 0 bases, with 13 bases left in between. The germline gives CDR1 MGHRA, CDR2 YSYEKL. CDR3 bases: TGCGCCAGCAGCCCAGGGCGACTCGACTCTGGAAACACCATATATTTT. Translated, it gives CASSPGRLDSGNTIYF.

V and J are TRBV6-2 or TRBV6-3 and TRBJ1-1, with D uncertain. The CDR3 runs to 12 residues. Germline CDR1 reads MNHEY; CDR2 reads SVGEGT. V shed 6 bases and J shed 4 bases, with 9 bases lying between them. Here the CDR3 reads CASSRGFTEAFF. Here the CDR3 DNA reads TGTGCCAGCAGCCGCGGATTCACTGAAGCTTTCTTT.

The rearrangement uses TRBV14 and TRBJ1-4; the match to TRBD1 covers 8 bases. The junction had 12 bases not matched to a gene; V was cut back by 4 bases and J by 8 bases. This CDR3 has 16 residues. Germline assignment: CDR1 SGHDN and CDR2 FVKESK. The CDR3 region is CASSRPLQGAREKLFF. CDR3 sequence (DNA): TGTGCCAGCAGCCGACCCCTTCAGGGGGCAAGAGAAAAACTGTTTTTT.

This chain links TRBV6-2 or TRBV6-3 with TRBJ2-3; 7 bases map to TRBD1. CDR1 is MNHEY and CDR2 is SVGEGT in the germline V gene. This CDR3 contains 13 residues. J was trimmed by 5 bases and V by 3 bases; bases with no gene match: 2. CDR3 sequence (DNA): TGTGCCAGCAGTTATTACAGGGGAGATACGCAGTATTTT. Translation gives CASSYYRGDTQYF.

Comment on this clone: Germline is not matched at one junction end, which may reflect a read error. V is TRBV5-1 and J is TRBJ2-1; tentative D call: TRBD2 (6 bases). The CDR3 length is 15 residues. Germline V gene sequence: CDR1 SGHRS, CDR2 YFSETQ. The CDR3 sequence: CASSLGYMGGNEQFF. The CDR3 DNA is TGCGCCAGCAGTTTGGGATATATGGGGGGCAATGAGCAGTTCTTC.

The CDR3 nucleotides read TGTGCCAGCAGCTTCAGCGGGATCTACAATGAGCAGTTCTTC. Translation: CASSFSGIYNEQFF. The chain links TRBV7-2 to TRBJ2-1; 7 bases are shared with TRBD2. The length of the CDR3 is 14 residues. The V and J ends lost 3 bases and 3 bases, in that order; junction bases with no gene match: 2. The V gene's germline CDR1 is SGHTA and CDR2 FQGNSA.

V and J are TRBV5-1 and TRBJ2-5; 7 bases are shared with TRBD1. The CDR3 loop spans 14 amino acids. Germline V gives CDR1 SGHRS, CDR2 YFSETQ. The V gene end was trimmed by 4 bases and the J gene end by 3 bases; junction bases not matched to a gene: 6. CDR3 sequence: CASSRTGAKETQYF. In nucleotides, the CDR3 is TGCGCCAGCAGCCGAACAGGGGCAAAAGAGACCCAGTACTTC.

The chain recombines TRBV3-1 (or the pseudogene TRBV3-2) with TRBJ1-2; 10 nucleotides agree with TRBD1. The CDR3 runs 14 residues. The germline CDR1 and CDR2 sequences are LGHDT and YNNKEL (reference sequence). V shed 4 bases, J shed 8 bases, and the junction held 7 bases outside the gene matches. The CDR3 spells CASSPDRGQRGYTF. For the CDR3, the DNA is TGTGCCAGCAGCCCCGACAGGGGGCAGCGCGGCTACACCTTC.

The chain combines TRBV4-3 with TRBJ2-3, with 14 bases fitting TRBD2. Trimming took 0 bases from V and 1 from J; bases not matched to a gene: 3. The CDR3 is 18 residues long. Looked up from germline, CDR1 is LGHNA and CDR2 is YSLEER. CDR3: CASSQDGTSGRGTDTQYF. DNA for the CDR3: TGCGCCAGCAGCCAAGATGGGACTAGCGGGAGAGGCACAGATACGCAGTATTTT.

The rearrangement joins TRBV2 to TRBJ1-5; D might be TRBD1 (6 bases). The germline CDR1 and CDR2 sequences are SNHLY and FYNNEI. Trimming shortened V by 3 bases and J by 0 bases, and 9 bases separated the two germline ends. The CDR3 contains 15 residues. In DNA, the CDR3 is TGTGCCAGCAGTGACAGGGGATCTAGCAATCAGCCCCAGCATTTT. It specifies CASSDRGSSNQPQHF.